This T cell receptor (beta chain) was identified during a study of STAT3 mutations in large granular lymphocyte leukemia. As for the study in general: Among longitudinally sequenced T-LGLL patients, roughly half had canonical activating STAT3 mutations detected. Study-level findings and limits: Every T-LGLL patient had at least one immunodominant TCRbeta clonotype. In several patients, dominant TCR clone burden exceeded STAT3 mutant burden, suggesting STAT3 mutation arose secondarily.

Germline lookup yields CDR1 SEHNR and CDR2 FQNEAQ (reference sequence). V lost 3 bases and J 6 bases, leaving 5 bases between the germline ends. This CDR3 is 12 amino acids long. Generated by immunoSEQ multiplex PCR, the TCRdb table keeps only in-frame clones and is missing some. This sample has approximately 3,100 clones, with 43% found just once. With regard to this clone: Its antigen is not identified.

Sequencing was carried out using peripheral blood mononuclear cells. This sequence was found in a man aged 50-60 years with T-cell large granular lymphocyte leukemia. Some clones in this sample may be carry-over from other donors' samples. V and J are TRBV7-9 and TRBJ2-2; D is unresolved. The CDR3 loop is CASSFPAGELFF. CDR3 DNA sequence: TGTGCCAGCAGCTTTCCGGCCGGGGAGCTGTTTTTT. The entire variable domain, with the rest obtained from reference TRBV7-9 and TRBJ2-2, is as follows: DTGVSQNPRHKITKRGQNVTFRCDPISEHNRLYWYRQTLGQGPEFLTYFQNEAQLEKSRLLSDRFSAERPKGSFSTLEIQRTEQGDSAMYLCASSFPAGELFFGEGSRLTVL.